Shown below are 24 T cell receptor beta chains from a single sample sequenced in a study of T cells after yellow fever vaccination. TCRdb processed the 5' RACE reads anew with MiXCR; each CDR3 protein has one entry. This table has about 340,000 distinct CDR3 sequences, 3% to 4.5% appearing once. Here the sequenced sample was PBMCs, taken 5 days after the yellow fever booster vaccination. All receptors derive from a man aged 18 to 30 who received the YFV17D yellow fever vaccine.

This clonotype was seen ten or more times. The chain couples TRBV15 to TRBJ1-5; D may be TRBD1 (6 bases). Trimming took 5 bases from V and 7 from J, leaving 15 bases between them. The length of the CDR3 is 14 residues. In germline, CDR1 is LNHNV, CDR2 YYDKDF (reference sequence). CDR3 loop: CATSGTGSRQPQHF. The CDR3, as DNA: TGTGCCACCAGCGGTACAGGGTCACGGCAGCCCCAGCATTTT.

This clonotype has at least ten counts. The chain uses TRBV5-1 and TRBJ1-5; 8 nucleotides match TRBD1. Germline V gene sequence: CDR1 SGHRS, CDR2 YFSETQ. V shed 4 bases and J 2 bases; nucleotides not matched to a gene: 5. This CDR3 is 15 amino acids long. The CDR3: CASSPGQGRNQPQHF. The CDR3 region has the DNA TGCGCCAGCAGCCCCGGACAGGGTCGCAATCAGCCCCAGCATTTT.

Of note for this clonotype: This could be a read error, since a much larger clone is one nucleotide away. The chain has TRBV12-5 and TRBJ2-3, with TRBD2 matching over 8 bases. The J segment lost 4 bases and the V segment lost 4 bases, leaving 7 bases of the junction unmatched. Germline-derived CDR1 and CDR2 are LGHNT and FRNRAP. This CDR3 has 15 residues. CDR3 residues: CASGYGTRTSDTQYF. The DNA of the CDR3 is TGTGCTAGTGGTTACGGGACTAGGACGTCAGATACGCAGTATTTT.

In its sample, this clonotype was seen many times. The rearrangement links TRBV5-4 to TRBJ2-1; TRBD1 agrees at 9 bases. The germline CDR1 and CDR2 sequences are SGHNT and YYREEE (reference sequence). Trimming cost V 3 bases and J 5 bases; bases outside gene matches: 3. The CDR3 has 14 amino acids. In nucleotides, the CDR3 is TGTGCCAGCAGCTGGAGACAGGGGGACAATGAGCAGTTCTTC. Its translation is CASSWRQGDNEQFF.

Many counts were recorded for this clonotype. The V and J genes are TRBV7-2 and TRBJ2-5; maybe TRBD1 (5 bases). The length of the CDR3 is 12 residues. The V gene's germline CDR1 is SGHTA and CDR2 FQGNSA. V lost 1 base, J lost 10 bases, and 10 bases lay in between. As DNA, the CDR3 is TGTGCCAGCAGCTTAGACCTCCAGGGCCAGTACTTC. Translated, it gives CASSLDLQGQYF.

V is TRBV18 and J is TRBJ1-2; no reliable D call. This CDR3 is 13 amino acids long. CDR1 is KGHSH, CDR2 LQKENI, per germline. V was pared by 0 bases and J by 8 bases, with 10 bases between. This chain's CDR3 is CASSPPAGNGYTF. In DNA form, the CDR3 reads TGTGCCAGCTCACCACCCGCAGGCAACGGCTACACCTTC. Full variable domain (remainder filled in from reference TRBV18 and TRBJ1-2): NAGVMQNPRHLVRRRGQEARLRCSPMKGHSHVYWYRQLPEEGLKFMVYLQKENIIDESGMPKERFSAEFPKEGPSILRIQQVVRGDSAAYFCASSPPAGNGYTFGSGTRLTVV.

This chain uses TRBV30 with TRBJ2-7; TRBD2 might be the D (5 bases). Germline V gene sequence: CDR1 GTSNPN, CDR2 SVGIG (reference sequence). The CDR3 is made up of 11 amino acids. This CDR3 reads CARADTYEQYF. In nucleotides, the CDR3 is TGTGCGAGGGCTGATACCTACGAGCAGTACTTC.

This clonotype was recorded many times. V gene TRBV20-1 combines with J gene TRBJ2-7; D is undetermined. The CDR3 covers 12 residues. Germline-derived CDR1 and CDR2 are DFQATT and SNEGSKA (reference sequence). Deletions cut 6 bases from V and 2 bases from J, with 11 bases between. For the CDR3, the DNA is TGCAGTGCAACCGACGGAGCCTACGAGCAGTACGTC. Protein: CSATDGAYEQYV.

The chain recombines TRBV19 with TRBJ1-1; 9 nucleotides align to TRBD1. The CDR3 spans 14 residues. V was pared by 4 bases and J by 4 bases, with 4 bases of the junction left unmatched. The V gene's germline CDR1 is LNHDA and CDR2 SQIVND (reference sequence). DNA of the CDR3: TGTGCCAGTAGTACAACAGGGGGCTTCACTGAAGCTTTCTTT. The encoded protein is CASSTTGGFTEAFF. Drawing the rest from reference TRBV19 and TRBJ1-1, the complete variable domain is DGGITQSPKYLFRKEGQNVTLSCEQNLNHDAMYWYRQDPGQGLRLIYYSQIVNDFQKGDIAEGYSVSREKKESFPLTVTSAQKNPTAFYLCASSTTGGFTEAFFGQGTRLTVV.

This clonotype showed up many times. The CDR3 protein is CASNLGPGAHNEQFF. The CDR3 DNA is TGCGCCAGCAATCTCGGCCCGGGGGCCCACAATGAGCAGTTCTTC. The J gene is TRBJ2-1, the V gene TRBV5-1; D is possibly TRBD1 or TRBD2 (6 bases each). Trimming removed 6 bases at V and 5 bases at J, with 18 bases between. The CDR3 is 15 residues long. Germline V gene data show CDR1 as SGHRS and CDR2 as YFSETQ.

Many counts were recorded for this clonotype. CDR3 protein: CAWSLGLSNEKLFF. CDR3 DNA sequence: TGTGCCTGGAGCTTAGGACTGTCTAATGAAAAACTGTTTTTT. J is TRBJ1-4 and V is TRBV30; D not certain. V was trimmed by 3 bases and J by 3 bases, leaving 11 bases between them. Per the germline V gene, CDR1 is GTSNPN and CDR2 is SVGIG (reference sequence). CDR3 length: 14 residues.

This clonotype was detected many times. The chain combines TRBV20-1 with TRBJ2-5; 11 bases match TRBD2. The CDR3 has 15 amino acids. Germline V CDR1 and CDR2: DFQATT, SNEGSKA (reference sequence). V shed 6 bases and J 1 base; nucleotides not matched to a gene: 7. CDR3 DNA sequence: TGCAGTGCGGTGCTAGCGGGGGGCTCCCAAGAGACCCAGTACTTC. Amino acid sequence: CSAVLAGGSQETQYF.

This clonotype came up a few times. This rearrangement joins TRBV4-1 to TRBJ1-2; 9 bases line up with TRBD1. Germline V gene data show CDR1 as MGHRA and CDR2 as YSYEKL. Unmatched junction bases numbered 10, after V lost 5 bases and J lost 6 bases. CDR3 length: 15 residues. The CDR3 region has the DNA TGCGCCAGCAGCGACCCGGGACAGGGAATAGATGGCTACACCTTC. Residues: CASSDPGQGIDGYTF.

This rearrangement joins TRBV5-1 to TRBJ2-2, with TRBD2 matching 10 bases. Trimming took 5 bases from V and 6 from J; bases not matched to a gene: 7. The CDR3 is made up of 15 amino acids. The germline gives CDR1 SGHRS, CDR2 YFSETQ. CDR3 sequence: CASRSPGTSAGELFF. The CDR3 DNA reads TGCGCCAGCAGATCCCCCGGGACTAGCGCCGGGGAGCTGTTTTTT.

Only a few counts were recorded for this clonotype. The chain joins TRBV19 to TRBJ1-2; D gene ambiguous. Looked up from germline, CDR1 is LNHDA and CDR2 is SQIVND (reference sequence). The CDR3 is made up of 14 amino acids. V lost 2 bases and J 1 base, leaving 8 bases between the germline ends. In DNA, the CDR3 is TGTGCCAGTAGTATATGGCCAGATAACTATGGCTACACCTTC. As protein: CASSIWPDNYGYTF.

This clonotype showed up many times. This chain connects TRBV7-3 to TRBJ2-7; 13 positions agree with TRBD2. From germline, CDR1 is SGHTA and CDR2 FQGTGA. This CDR3 region has 13 residues. The V gene end was trimmed by 5 bases and the J gene end by 12 bases; junction bases not matched to a gene: 7. The CDR3 bases are TGTGCCAGCAGCCCAGGGACTAGCGGGGTTGTGTACTTC. Translating gives CASSPGTSGVVYF.

The chain combines TRBV4-1 with TRBJ1-1; TRBD1 matches 9 bases. V trimming: 2 bases; J trimming: 2 bases; junction bases outside the gene matches: 18. The length of the CDR3 is 20 residues. Germline loops: CDR1 MGHRA, CDR2 YSYEKL. The CDR3 DNA is TGCGCCAGCAGCCAACAAAAAGTCTTTCAGGGGGGACAGGGAAACACTGAAGCTTTCTTT. Residues: CASSQQKVFQGGQGNTEAFF.

This clonotype was counted at least ten times. V usage is TRBV15 and J usage is TRBJ1-1; D not resolved. Trimming left V 1 base short and J 2 bases short, with 5 bases between. In germline, CDR1 is LNHNV, CDR2 YYDKDF (reference sequence). This CDR3 is built from 13 residues. This chain's CDR3 is CATSRGENTEAFF. Written as DNA, the CDR3 is TGTGCCACCAGCAGAGGAGAAAACACTGAAGCTTTCTTT.

This clonotype was observed at least ten times. The DNA for the CDR3 is TGCGCCAGCAGCTTGGTGGGGACAGGGAGAAACACTGAAGCTTTCTTT. Its protein is CASSLVGTGRNTEAFF. V is TRBV5-1 and J is TRBJ1-1, with 9 bases identical to TRBD1. Germline CDR1 SGHRS, CDR2 YFSETQ. The CDR3 is made up of 16 amino acids. J was trimmed by 2 bases and V by 0 bases; bases with no gene match: 5.

The rearrangement links TRBV6-5 to TRBJ1-1; D possibly corresponds to TRBD1 (5 bases). The CDR3 sequence is 15 residues long. Trimming left V 0 bases short and J 5 bases short, with 13 bases between. Germline V gene lookup returns CDR1 MNHEY and CDR2 SVGAGI. The CDR3 DNA is TGTGCCAGCAGTTACTCGATGCAGGGTAAGACTGAAGCTTTCTTT. The encoded protein is CASSYSMQGKTEAFF.

The rearrangement links TRBV4-1 to TRBJ1-5, with a possible D match to TRBD1 (6 bases). The germline gives CDR1 MGHRA, CDR2 YSYEKL. The CDR3 has 15 residues. The V end lost 0 bases, the J end lost 7 bases, and 13 bases lay between the germline ends. The CDR3 is CASSQDSGAGQPQHF. The CDR3 coding sequence is TGCGCCAGCAGCCAAGATTCAGGGGCTGGCCAGCCCCAGCATTTT.

The chain has TRBV12-3 or TRBV12-4 and TRBJ2-1, with no clear D. The V end lost 4 bases, the J end lost 5 bases, and 9 bases lay between the germline ends. This CDR3 is built from 13 residues. The CDR3 DNA sequence: TGTGCCAGCAGTTCTGGCAGAGACAATGAGCAGTTCTTC. Translating gives CASSSGRDNEQFF.

This clonotype occurred many times. This chain uses TRBV6-6 with TRBJ2-1; 10 bases align to TRBD2. CDR1 and CDR2 from the germline V gene are MNHNY and SVGAGI (reference sequence). The CDR3 length is 19 residues. The V segment lost 2 bases and the J segment 7 bases; nucleotides outside the gene matches: 17. The CDR3 reads CASSYPLPLSGGATNEQFF. CDR3 DNA sequence: TGTGCCAGCAGTTACCCGCTTCCTTTGAGCGGGGGGGCCACGAATGAGCAGTTCTTC.

This clonotype came up a few times. The chain joins TRBV19 to TRBJ1-5; D is ambiguous. CDR1 and CDR2 from the germline V gene are LNHDA and SQIVND (reference sequence). Trimming took off 3 bases at V and 2 bases at J, with 14 bases between the two ends. This CDR3 spans 16 amino acids. In DNA, the CDR3 is TGTGCCAGTAGTATCCGGGGAATGGGAGGCAATCAGCCCCAGCATTTT. Amino acid sequence: CASSIRGMGGNQPQHF.